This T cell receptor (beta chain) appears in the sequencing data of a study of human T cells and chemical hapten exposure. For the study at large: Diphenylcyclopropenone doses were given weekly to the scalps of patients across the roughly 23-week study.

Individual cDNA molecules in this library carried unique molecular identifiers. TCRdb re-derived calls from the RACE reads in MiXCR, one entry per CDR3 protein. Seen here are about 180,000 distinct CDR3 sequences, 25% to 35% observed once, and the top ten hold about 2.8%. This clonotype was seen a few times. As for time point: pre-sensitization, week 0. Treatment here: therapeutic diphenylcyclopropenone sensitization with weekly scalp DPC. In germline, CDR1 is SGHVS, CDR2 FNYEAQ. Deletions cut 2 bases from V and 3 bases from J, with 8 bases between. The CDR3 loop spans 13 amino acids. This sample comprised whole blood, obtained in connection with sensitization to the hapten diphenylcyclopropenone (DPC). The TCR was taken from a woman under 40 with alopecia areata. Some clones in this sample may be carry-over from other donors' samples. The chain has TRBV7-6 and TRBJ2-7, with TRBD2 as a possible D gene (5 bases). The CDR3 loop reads CASSLNAGYEQYF. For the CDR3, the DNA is TGTGCCAGCAGCTTAAATGCGGGCTACGAGCAGTACTTC.